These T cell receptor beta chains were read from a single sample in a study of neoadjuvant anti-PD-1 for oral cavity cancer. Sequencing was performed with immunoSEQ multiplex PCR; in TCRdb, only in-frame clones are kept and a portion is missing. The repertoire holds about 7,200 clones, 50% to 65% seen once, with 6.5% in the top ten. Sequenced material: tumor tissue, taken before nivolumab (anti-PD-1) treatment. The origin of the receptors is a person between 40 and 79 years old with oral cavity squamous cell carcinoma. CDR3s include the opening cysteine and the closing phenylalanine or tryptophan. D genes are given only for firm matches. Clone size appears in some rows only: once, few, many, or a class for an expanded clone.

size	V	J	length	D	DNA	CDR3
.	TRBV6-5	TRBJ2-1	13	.	TGTGCCAGCAACCGGGACCTCTTCAATGAGCAGTTCTTC	CASNRDLFNEQFF
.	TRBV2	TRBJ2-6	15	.	TGTGCCAGCAGGGAGTCGGGCTCTGGGGCCAACGTCCTGACTTTC	CASRESGSGANVLTF
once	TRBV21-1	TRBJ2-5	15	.	TGTGCCAGCAACCGACCTCCTGGACAGAGGAAGACCCAGTACTTC	CASNRPPGQRKTQYF
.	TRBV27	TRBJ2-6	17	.	TGTGCCAGCAGTTTAGGAGGGACCCGCCCCGGGGCCAACGTCCTGACTTTC	CASSLGGTRPGANVLTF
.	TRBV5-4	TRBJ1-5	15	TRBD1	TGTGCCAGCAGCCGGGGGGACAGGGGCAATCAGCCCCAGCATTTT	CASSRGDRGNQPQHF
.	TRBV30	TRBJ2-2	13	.	TGTGCCTGGAGTGTACGCGGAGACGGGGAGCTGTTTTTT	CAWSVRGDGELFF
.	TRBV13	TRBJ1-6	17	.	TGTGCCAGCAGCGCCCTTCGGGGGGATGAATATAATTCACCCCTCCACTTT	CASSALRGDEYNSPLHF
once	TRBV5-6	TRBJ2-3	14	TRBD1	TGTGCCACCTACAGGGGGCGCCTAACAGATACGCAGTATTTT	CATYRGRLTDTQYF
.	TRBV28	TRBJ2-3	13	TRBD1	TGTGCCAGCAGAGAGACAGGGCAGGGTACGCAGTATTTT	CASRETGQGTQYF
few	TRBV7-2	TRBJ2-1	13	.	TGTGCCAGCAGTTCGCAGCGGTACAATGAGCAGTTCTTC	CASSSQRYNEQFF
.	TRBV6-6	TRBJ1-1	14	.	TGTGCCAGCAGTTACCGACACCCGAACACTGAAGCTTTCTTT	CASSYRHPNTEAFF
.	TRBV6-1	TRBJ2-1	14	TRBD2	TGTGCCAGCAGTACCGGGACTAGCGGGAGGGCCTCTTTCTTC	CASSTGTSGRASFF
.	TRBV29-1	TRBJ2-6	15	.	TGCAGCGTTGGTCTGGGAGGTTCTGGGGCCAACGTCCTGACTTTC	CSVGLGGSGANVLTF
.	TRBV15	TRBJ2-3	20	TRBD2	TGTGCCACCAGCAGAGCTTTGGGGGATGGACGGCTAGCGGAATCAGATACGCAGTATTTT	CATSRALGDGRLAESDTQYF
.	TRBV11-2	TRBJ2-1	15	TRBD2	TGTGCCAGCAGCTCCGGCACTAGCGTTAAAAATGAGCAGTTCTTC	CASSSGTSVKNEQFF